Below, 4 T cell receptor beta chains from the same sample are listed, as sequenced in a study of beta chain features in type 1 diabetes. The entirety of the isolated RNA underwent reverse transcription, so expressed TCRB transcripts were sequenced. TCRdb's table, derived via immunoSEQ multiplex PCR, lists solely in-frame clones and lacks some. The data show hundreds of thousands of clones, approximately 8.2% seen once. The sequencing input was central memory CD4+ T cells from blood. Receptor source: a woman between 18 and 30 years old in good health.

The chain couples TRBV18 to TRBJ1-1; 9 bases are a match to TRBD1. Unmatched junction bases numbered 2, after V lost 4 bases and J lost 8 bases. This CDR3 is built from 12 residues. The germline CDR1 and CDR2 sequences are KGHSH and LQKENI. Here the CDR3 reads CASSRTGAEAFF. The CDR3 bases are TGTGCCAGCTCACGGACAGGGGCCGAAGCTTTCTTT.

DNA of the CDR3: TGTGCCAGCAGTTACCAACAGCCCCAAAACATTCAGTACTTC. Encoded protein: CASSYQQPQNIQYF. V and J are TRBV6-5 and TRBJ2-4, with D unresolved. Germline V gene sequence: CDR1 MNHEY, CDR2 SVGAGI. Trimming took off 2 bases at V and 5 bases at J, with 10 bases between the two ends. The CDR3 totals 14 residues.

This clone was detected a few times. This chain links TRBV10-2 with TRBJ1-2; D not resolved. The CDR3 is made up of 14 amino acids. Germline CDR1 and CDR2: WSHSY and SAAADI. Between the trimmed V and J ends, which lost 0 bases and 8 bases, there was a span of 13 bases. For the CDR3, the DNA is TGCGCCAGCAGTGAGTCGATCCCACCGCGGGGCTACACCTTC. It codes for CASSESIPPRGYTF.

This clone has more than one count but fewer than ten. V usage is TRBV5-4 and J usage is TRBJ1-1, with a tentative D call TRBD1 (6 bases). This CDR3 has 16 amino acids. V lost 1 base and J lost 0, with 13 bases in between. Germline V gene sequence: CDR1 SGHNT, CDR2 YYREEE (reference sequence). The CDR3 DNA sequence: TGTGCCAGCAGCTTGACCCCGGGGACAATGAACACTGAAGCTTTCTTT. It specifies CASSLTPGTMNTEAFF.